Following are 12 T cell receptor beta chains from one sample sequenced in a study of blood T cell repertoires in COVID-19. The method was immunoSEQ multiplex PCR; TCRdb's version includes in-frame clones alone and lacks a portion of them. The table includes about 80,000 clones, about four fifths detected once. Sequencing was performed on peripheral blood. Receptors originate from a woman between 40 and 55 years old with active or convalescent COVID-19.

The chain links TRBV12-3 or TRBV12-4 to TRBJ1-6; a weak D match, TRBD1 (5 bases). V lost 4 bases and J lost 7, with 8 bases in between. The CDR3 has 13 amino acids. CDR3 protein: CASSSYRNSPLHF. The CDR3 DNA follows: TGTGCCAGCAGTTCTTACAGGAATTCACCCCTCCACTTT.

The V and J genes are TRBV12-2 and TRBJ2-3; the table's D gene call, TRBD2, was not cross checked with the DNA. TRBV12-2 is reported as a pseudogene. The CDR3 runs to 15 residues. In nucleotides, the CDR3 is TGTGCAAGTCGCTTAGCGCTTCGGGTCACAGATACGCAGTATTTT. It is translated as CASRLALRVTDTQYF.

The chain uses TRBV30 and TRBJ1-6; 7 bases match TRBD1. CDR1 is GTSNPN, CDR2 SVGIG, per germline (reference sequence). The CDR3 consists of 12 residues. V gave up 4 bases and J gave up 12 bases; unmatched junction bases: 6. The CDR3 nucleotides are TGTGCCTGGAACCAGTACAGGGGACCCCTCCACTTT. It codes for CAWNQYRGPLHF.

This chain links TRBV6-6 with TRBJ1-2; D gene unclear. Trimming left V 10 bases short and J 2 bases short, with 14 bases between. The V gene's germline CDR1 is MNHNY and CDR2 SVGAGI (reference sequence). The CDR3 is 13 amino acids. The DNA for the CDR3 is TGTGCCACCTACGCTGCCCGAAACTATGGCTACACCTTC. It encodes CATYAARNYGYTF.

This chain links TRBV3-1 (or the pseudogene TRBV3-2) with TRBJ2-1; D is perhaps TRBD2 (5 bases). The CDR3 sequence is 12 residues long. Per germline, CDR1 LGHDT and CDR2 YNNKEL (reference sequence). Deletions cut 2 bases from V and 10 bases from J, with 9 bases between. The CDR3 is CASSQRDGEQFF. The CDR3 bases are TGTGCCAGCAGCCAACGGGATGGGGAGCAGTTCTTC.

The sample holds a few counts of this clone. The chain is built from TRBV19 and TRBJ2-7; 9 positions match TRBD1. The CDR3 runs to 15 residues. Germline-derived CDR1 and CDR2 are LNHDA and SQIVND (reference sequence). The V segment lost 5 bases and the J segment 4 bases; nucleotides outside the gene matches: 9. The CDR3 nucleotides are TGTGCCAGTAGTGATTCCGGGACAGGGTCTTACGAGCAGTACTTC. This gives the protein CASSDSGTGSYEQYF.

The chain links TRBV5-4 to TRBJ2-3; a weak D match, TRBD1 (5 bases). Germline-derived CDR1 and CDR2 are SGHNT and YYREEE (reference sequence). V was trimmed by 0 bases and J by 2 bases, leaving 7 bases between them. CDR3 length equals 14 residues. Here the CDR3 reads CASSLDRYTDTQYF. Written as DNA, the CDR3 is TGTGCCAGCAGCTTGGACAGGTACACAGATACGCAGTATTTT.

This chain connects TRBV12-5 to TRBJ2-4; the D is unclear. CDR1 LGHNT and CDR2 FRNRAP come from the germline V gene. The CDR3 has 14 residues. V dropped 10 bases and J dropped 1 base, with 14 bases sitting between them. The CDR3 sequence is CATKQFVAKNIQYF. In DNA form, the CDR3 reads TGTGCTACCAAACAGTTTGTCGCCAAAAACATTCAGTACTTC.

The V and J genes are TRBV10-3 and TRBJ2-2, with TRBD2 matching over 8 bases. J gave up 5 bases and V 4 bases, and 9 bases lay outside the gene matches. The CDR3 contains 16 residues. The germline V gene has CDR1 ENHRY and CDR2 SYGVKD. CDR3 in amino acids: CAISVGQTGGTGELFF. The CDR3 coding sequence is TGTGCCATCAGTGTAGGACAAACGGGAGGGACCGGGGAGCTGTTTTTT.

The chain combines TRBV28 with TRBJ2-1; tentative D call: TRBD1 (6 bases). V dropped 3 bases and J dropped 4 bases, with 13 bases sitting between them. The germline V gene encodes CDR1 MDHEN and CDR2 SYDVKM. The CDR3 totals 15 residues. This chain's CDR3 is CASSFADRRYNEQFF. The CDR3 nucleotides are TGTGCCAGCAGTTTTGCCGACAGGCGATACAATGAGCAGTTCTTC.

The rearrangement joins TRBV7-3 to TRBJ2-2; weak D call: TRBD2 (5 bases). V was clipped by 5 bases and J by 5 bases, with 9 bases between them. The CDR3 sequence is 13 residues long. Germline CDR1 SGHTA, CDR2 FQGTGA. The DNA of the CDR3 is TGTGCCAGCAGCCCTTGGGAGACCGGGGAGCTGTTTTTT. This sequence encodes CASSPWETGELFF.

The rearrangement uses TRBV18 and TRBJ1-4; 7 bases are a match to TRBD1. The J segment lost 0 bases and the V segment lost 6 bases, leaving 10 bases of the junction unmatched. Germline V gene data show CDR1 as KGHSH and CDR2 as LQKENI. The CDR3 covers 17 residues. CDR3 sequence: CASSRDSHFATNEKLFF. In DNA form, the CDR3 reads TGTGCCAGCTCCCGGGACAGCCACTTTGCAACTAATGAAAAACTGTTTTTT.